The text below deals with one T cell receptor (beta chain). From germline, CDR1 is MNHEY and CDR2 SVGEGT. The ends lost 6 bases at V and 10 bases at J; junction bases unmatched: 11. The CDR3 length is 15 residues. These data are taken from a study of blood T cells in healthy people across ages. Next came a second PCR, run for about 7 to 12 cycles, which used a sample-barcoded 5' primer along with a J-beta primer mix. Each CDR3 protein is one row after TCRdb ran MiXCR on the 5' RACE reads. The sample holds roughly 1,500,000 distinct CDR3 sequences, 35% to 45% seen once. The sequence derives from a woman between 18 and 30 years old in good health. This rearrangement joins TRBV6-2 or TRBV6-3 to TRBJ2-1, with 11 bases matching TRBD2. Sequencing input: blood. The CDR3 nucleotides read TGTGCCAGCAGCAAAGACAGGACTAGCGGGTCCGAGCAGTTCTTC. As protein: CASSKDRTSGSEQFF.